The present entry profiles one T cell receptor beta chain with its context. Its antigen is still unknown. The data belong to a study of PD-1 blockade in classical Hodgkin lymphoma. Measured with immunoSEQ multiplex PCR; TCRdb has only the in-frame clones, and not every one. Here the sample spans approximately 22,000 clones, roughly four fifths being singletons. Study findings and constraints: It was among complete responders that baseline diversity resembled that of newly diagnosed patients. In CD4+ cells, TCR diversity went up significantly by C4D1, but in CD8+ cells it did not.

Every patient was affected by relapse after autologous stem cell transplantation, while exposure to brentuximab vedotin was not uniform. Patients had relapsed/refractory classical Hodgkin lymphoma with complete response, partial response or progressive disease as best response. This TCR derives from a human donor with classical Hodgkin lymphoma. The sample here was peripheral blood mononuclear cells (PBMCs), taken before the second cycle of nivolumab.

CDR3: CASSLMETQYF. CDR3 nucleotide sequence: TGTGCCAGCAGCTTAATGGAGACCCAGTACTTC. This chain links TRBV7-6 with TRBJ2-5, with D uncertain. This CDR3 is 11 amino acids long. Trimming left V 2 bases short and J 5 bases short, with 3 bases between. Germline-derived CDR1 and CDR2 are SGHVS and FNYEAQ.